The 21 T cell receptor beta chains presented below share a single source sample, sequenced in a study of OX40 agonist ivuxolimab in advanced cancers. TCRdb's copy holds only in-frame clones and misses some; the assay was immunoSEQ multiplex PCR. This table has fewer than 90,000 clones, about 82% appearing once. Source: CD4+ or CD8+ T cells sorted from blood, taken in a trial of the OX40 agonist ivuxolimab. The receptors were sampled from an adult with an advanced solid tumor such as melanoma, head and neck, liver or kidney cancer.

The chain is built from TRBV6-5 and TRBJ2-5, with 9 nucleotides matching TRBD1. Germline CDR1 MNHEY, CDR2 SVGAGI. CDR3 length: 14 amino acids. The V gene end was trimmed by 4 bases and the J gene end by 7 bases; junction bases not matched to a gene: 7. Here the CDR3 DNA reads TGTGCCAGCAGTTCACAGACAGGGGGTTCGACCCAGTACTTC. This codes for CASSSQTGGSTQYF.

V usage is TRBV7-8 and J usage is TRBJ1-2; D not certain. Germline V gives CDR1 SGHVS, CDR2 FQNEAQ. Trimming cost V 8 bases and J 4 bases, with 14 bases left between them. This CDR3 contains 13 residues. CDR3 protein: CASVGRSSYGYTF. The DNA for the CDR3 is TGTGCCAGCGTAGGCCGCAGCAGCTATGGCTACACCTTC.

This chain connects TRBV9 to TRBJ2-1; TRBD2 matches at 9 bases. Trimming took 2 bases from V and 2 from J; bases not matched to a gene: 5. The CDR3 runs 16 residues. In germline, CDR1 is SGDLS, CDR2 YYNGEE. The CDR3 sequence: CASSVRLADTYNEQFF. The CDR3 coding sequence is TGTGCCAGCAGCGTCAGACTAGCGGACACCTACAATGAGCAGTTCTTC. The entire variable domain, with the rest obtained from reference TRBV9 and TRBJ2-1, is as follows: DSGVTQTPKHLITATGQRVTLRCSPRSGDLSVYWYQQSLDQGLQFLIQYYNGEERAKGNILERFSAQQFPDLHSELNLSSLELGDSALYFCASSVRLADTYNEQFFGPGTRLTVL.

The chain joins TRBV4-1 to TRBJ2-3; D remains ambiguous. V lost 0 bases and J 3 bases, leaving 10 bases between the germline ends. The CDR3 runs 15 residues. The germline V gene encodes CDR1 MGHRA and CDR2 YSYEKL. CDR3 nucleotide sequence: TGCGCCAGCAGCCAAGATCGAAGGGATACAGATACGCAGTATTTT. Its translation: CASSQDRRDTDTQYF.

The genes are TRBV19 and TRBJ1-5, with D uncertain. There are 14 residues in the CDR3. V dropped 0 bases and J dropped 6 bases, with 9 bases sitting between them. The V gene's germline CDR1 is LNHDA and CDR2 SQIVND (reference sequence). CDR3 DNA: TGTGCCAGTAGTATAGAATTCTTGGGTCAGCCCCAGCATTTT. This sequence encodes CASSIEFLGQPQHF.

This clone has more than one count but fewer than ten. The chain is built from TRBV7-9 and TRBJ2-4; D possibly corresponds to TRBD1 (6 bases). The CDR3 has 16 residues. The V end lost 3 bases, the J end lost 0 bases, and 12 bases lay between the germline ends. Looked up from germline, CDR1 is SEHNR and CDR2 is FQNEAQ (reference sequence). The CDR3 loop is CASSFGEGGAKNIQYF. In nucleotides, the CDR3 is TGTGCCAGCAGCTTCGGGGAAGGGGGAGCCAAAAACATTCAGTACTTC.

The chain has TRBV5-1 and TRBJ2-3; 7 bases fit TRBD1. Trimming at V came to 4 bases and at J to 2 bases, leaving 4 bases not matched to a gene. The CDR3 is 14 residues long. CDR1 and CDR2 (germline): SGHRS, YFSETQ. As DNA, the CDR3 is TGCGCCAGCAGCAGGACAGGACCCACAGATACGCAGTATTTT. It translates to CASSRTGPTDTQYF.

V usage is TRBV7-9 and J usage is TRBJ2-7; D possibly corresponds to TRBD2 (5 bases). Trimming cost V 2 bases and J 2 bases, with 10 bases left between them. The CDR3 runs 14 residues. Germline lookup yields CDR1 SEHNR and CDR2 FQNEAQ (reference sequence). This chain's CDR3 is CASSLRGITYEQYF. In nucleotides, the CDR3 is TGTGCCAGCAGCTTAAGAGGGATCACCTACGAGCAGTACTTC.

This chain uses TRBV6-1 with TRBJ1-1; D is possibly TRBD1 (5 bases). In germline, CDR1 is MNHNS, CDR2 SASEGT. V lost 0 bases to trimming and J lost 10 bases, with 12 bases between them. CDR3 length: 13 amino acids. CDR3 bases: TGTGCCAGCAGTGAAGCCCCGGGGGGGGGAGCTTTCTTT. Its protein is CASSEAPGGGAFF.

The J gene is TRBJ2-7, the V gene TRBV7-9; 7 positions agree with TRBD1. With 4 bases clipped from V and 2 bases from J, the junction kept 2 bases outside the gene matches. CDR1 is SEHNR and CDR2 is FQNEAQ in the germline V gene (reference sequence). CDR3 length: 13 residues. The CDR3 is CASSYGQAYEQYF. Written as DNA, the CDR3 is TGTGCCAGCAGCTACGGACAGGCCTACGAGCAGTACTTC. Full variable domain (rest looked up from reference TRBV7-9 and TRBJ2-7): DTGVSQNPRHKITKRGQNVTFRCDPISEHNRLYWYRQTLGQGPEFLTYFQNEAQLEKSRLLSDRFSAERPKGSFSTLEIQRTEQGDSAMYLCASSYGQAYEQYFGPGTRLTVT.

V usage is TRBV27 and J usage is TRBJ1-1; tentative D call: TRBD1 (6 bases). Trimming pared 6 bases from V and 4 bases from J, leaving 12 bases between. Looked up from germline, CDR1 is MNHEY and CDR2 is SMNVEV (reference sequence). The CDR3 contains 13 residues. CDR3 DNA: TGTGCCAGCAGCCAGGGGCGAACCACTGAAGCTTTCTTT. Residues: CASSQGRTTEAFF.

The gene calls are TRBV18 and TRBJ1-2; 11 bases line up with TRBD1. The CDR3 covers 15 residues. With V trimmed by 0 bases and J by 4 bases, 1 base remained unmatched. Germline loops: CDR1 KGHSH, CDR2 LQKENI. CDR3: CASSPPGQGVYGYTF. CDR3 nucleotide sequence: TGTGCCAGCTCACCACCGGGACAGGGGGTCTATGGCTACACCTTC.

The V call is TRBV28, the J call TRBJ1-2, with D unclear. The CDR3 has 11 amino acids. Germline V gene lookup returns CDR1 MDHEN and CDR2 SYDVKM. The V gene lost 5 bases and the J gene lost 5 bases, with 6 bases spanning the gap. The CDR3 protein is CASSDRYGYTF. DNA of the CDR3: TGTGCCAGCAGTGATAGATATGGCTACACCTTC.

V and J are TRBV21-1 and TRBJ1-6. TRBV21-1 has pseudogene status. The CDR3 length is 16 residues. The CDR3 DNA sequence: TGTGCCAGCAGCAAAGAGAGGAGCTCCTATAATTCACCCCTCCACTTT. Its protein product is CASSKERSSYNSPLHF.

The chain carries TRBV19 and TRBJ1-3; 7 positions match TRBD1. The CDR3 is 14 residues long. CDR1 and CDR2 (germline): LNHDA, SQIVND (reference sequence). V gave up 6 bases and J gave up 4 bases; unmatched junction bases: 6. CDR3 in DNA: TGTGCCAGTAGCTACGACAGGGCGGGAAACACCATATATTTT. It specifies CASSYDRAGNTIYF.

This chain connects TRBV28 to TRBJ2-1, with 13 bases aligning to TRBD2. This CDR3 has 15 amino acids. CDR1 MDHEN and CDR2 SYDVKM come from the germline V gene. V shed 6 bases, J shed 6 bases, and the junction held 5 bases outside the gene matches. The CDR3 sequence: CASSPTSGGPNEQFF. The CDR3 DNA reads TGTGCCAGCAGCCCGACTAGCGGGGGGCCCAATGAGCAGTTCTTC. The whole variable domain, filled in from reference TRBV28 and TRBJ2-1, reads DVKVTQSSRYLVKRTGEKVFLECVQDMDHENMFWYRQDPGLGLRLIYFSYDVKMKEKGDIPEGYSVSREKKERFSLILESASTNQTSMYLCASSPTSGGPNEQFFGPGTRLTVL.

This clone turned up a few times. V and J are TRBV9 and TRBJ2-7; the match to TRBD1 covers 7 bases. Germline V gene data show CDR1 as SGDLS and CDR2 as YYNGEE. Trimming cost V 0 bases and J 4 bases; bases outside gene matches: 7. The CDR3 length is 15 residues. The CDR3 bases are TGTGCCAGCAGCGTAGGGGCAGGGGGAAGATACGAGCAGTACTTC. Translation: CASSVGAGGRYEQYF.

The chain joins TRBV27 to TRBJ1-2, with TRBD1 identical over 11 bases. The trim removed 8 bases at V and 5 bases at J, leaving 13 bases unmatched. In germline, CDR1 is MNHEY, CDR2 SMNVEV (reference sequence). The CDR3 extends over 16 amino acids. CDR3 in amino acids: CASGLGTGGGLYGYTF. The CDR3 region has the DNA TGTGCCAGCGGCCTCGGGACAGGGGGGGGCCTATATGGCTACACCTTC.

The CDR3 region has the DNA TGTGCCACCGATTCCTACGAGCAGTACTTC. Protein: CATDSYEQYF. The rearrangement joins TRBV6-5 to TRBJ2-7; no reliable D call. Germline V gives CDR1 MNHEY, CDR2 SVGAGI. The CDR3 length is 10 residues. Trimming took off 10 bases at V and 1 base at J, with 5 bases between the two ends.

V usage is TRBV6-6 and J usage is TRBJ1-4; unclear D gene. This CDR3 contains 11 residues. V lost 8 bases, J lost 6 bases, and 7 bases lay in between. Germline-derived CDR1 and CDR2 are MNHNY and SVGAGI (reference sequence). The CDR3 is CASAGYEKLFF. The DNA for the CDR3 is TGTGCCAGCGCGGGCTATGAAAAACTGTTTTTT.

The CDR3 region is CASSLDGQGYNQPQHF. The CDR3 DNA reads as TGCGCCAGCAGCTTGGACGGACAGGGCTACAATCAGCCCCAGCATTTT. The chain links TRBV5-1 to TRBJ1-5, with 8 bases aligning to TRBD1. The length of the CDR3 is 16 residues. Germline values: CDR1 SGHRS, CDR2 YFSETQ. Losses at the gene ends were 0 bases for V and 3 bases for J; bases not matched to a gene: 5.